These 32 T cell receptor beta chains were sequenced from one sample in a study of monozygotic twins with cystic fibrosis. TCRdb's copy holds only in-frame clones and misses some; the assay was immunoSEQ multiplex PCR. Of 8,000 to 10,000 clones in the sample, about nine tenths were seen once. Sample: blood. These receptors were collected from a boy aged 2 to 10 with cystic fibrosis.

This clone was observed once. CDR3 nucleotide sequence: TGTGCCAGCAGCTTGAAGCTAGCGGGGGGTAGCACAGATACGCAGTATTTT. It is translated as CASSLKLAGGSTDTQYF. The chain recombines TRBV5-4 with TRBJ2-3, with TRBD2 matching over 11 bases. CDR1 is SGHNT, CDR2 YYREEE, per germline (reference sequence). The trim removed 1 base at V and 0 bases at J, leaving 4 bases unmatched. The CDR3 length is 17 residues.

This clone was observed a single time. J is TRBJ1-1 and V is TRBV4-2; D perhaps matches TRBD1 (5 bases). V lost 2 bases and J 6 bases, leaving 16 bases between the germline ends. The germline gives CDR1 LGHNA, CDR2 YNFKEQ. The CDR3 totals 15 residues. This chain's CDR3 is CASSQKWGGTSEAFF. CDR3 nucleotide sequence: TGTGCCAGCAGCCAAAAGTGGGGGGGAACGTCTGAAGCTTTCTTT.

The chain carries TRBV5-1 and TRBJ2-7, with D perhaps matching TRBD1 or TRBD2 (5 bases each). This CDR3 region has 15 residues. Germline CDR1 SGHRS, CDR2 YFSETQ. Between the trimmed V and J ends, which lost 4 bases and 2 bases, there was a span of 16 bases. CDR3 sequence: CASSLITGTAYEQYF. The CDR3 DNA sequence: TGCGCCAGCAGCCTGATAACCGGGACCGCCTACGAGCAGTACTTC.

The genes are TRBV7-2 and TRBJ2-3; 10 positions agree with TRBD2. The CDR3 runs 16 residues. Per germline, CDR1 SGHTA and CDR2 FQGNSA. V lost 4 bases and J lost 6; bases outside the gene matches: 10. CDR3 sequence reads: CASSSGSGGASDTQYF. The CDR3 coding sequence is TGTGCCAGCAGCTCTGGGAGCGGGGGGGCCTCGGATACGCAGTATTTT.

The V gene is TRBV7-9, the J gene TRBJ1-1; D is perhaps TRBD1 (5 bases). Per the germline V gene, CDR1 is SEHNR and CDR2 is FQNEAQ (reference sequence). Trimming cost V 4 bases and J 4 bases, with 10 bases left between them. The CDR3 sequence is 13 residues long. CDR3 DNA sequence: TGTGCCAGCAGCTCTGCGGGACTCACTGAAGCTTTCTTT. Residues: CASSSAGLTEAFF.

The rearrangement uses TRBV5-1 and TRBJ2-7, with 7 bases matching TRBD1. This CDR3 is 15 amino acids long. The junction had 4 bases not matched to a gene; V was cut back by 1 base and J by 0 bases. Per the germline V gene, CDR1 is SGHRS and CDR2 is YFSETQ. The CDR3 DNA is TGCGCCAGCAGCTTGATGGGACAGCACTCCTACGAGCAGTACTTC. Its translation: CASSLMGQHSYEQYF.

This clone was observed a single time. V usage is TRBV19 and J usage is TRBJ2-3, with D tentatively TRBD1 (6 bases). CDR1 LNHDA and CDR2 SQIVND come from the germline V gene (reference sequence). Trimming took 5 bases from V and 5 from J, leaving 20 bases between them. The CDR3 runs 16 residues. The CDR3 sequence is CASSSKRGSSVDTQYF. The CDR3 DNA is TGTGCCAGTAGTTCCAAAAGGGGGTCGTCTGTAGATACGCAGTATTTT.

The V call is TRBV30, the J call TRBJ2-6; TRBD1 or TRBD2 may be the D gene (5 bases each). The CDR3 totals 14 residues. V lost 5 bases and J lost 1, with 9 bases in between. Germline V CDR1 and CDR2: GTSNPN, SVGIG (reference sequence). The CDR3 DNA is TGTGCCTGGGGGGACGGGTCTGGGGCCAACGTCCTGACTTTC. The encoded protein is CAWGDGSGANVLTF.

V and J are TRBV13 and TRBJ2-1; 9 bases line up with TRBD1. From germline, CDR1 is PRHDT and CDR2 FYEKMQ (reference sequence). V lost 5 bases to trimming and J lost 1 base; unmatched junction nucleotides: 18. CDR3 length: 20 amino acids. The CDR3 nucleotides are TGTGCCAGCAGCCTACTGGTCCCGGGACAGGGCCGGGGGTCCTACAATGAGCAGTTCTTC. The encoded protein is CASSLLVPGQGRGSYNEQFF. The full variable domain, with the rest looked up from reference TRBV13 and TRBJ2-1, is AAGVIQSPRHLIKEKRETATLKCYPIPRHDTVYWYQQGPGQDPQFLISFYEKMQSDKGSIPDRFSAQQFSDYHSELNMSSLELGDSALYFCASSLLVPGQGRGSYNEQFFGPGTRLTVL.

The chain recombines TRBV7-9 with TRBJ1-2, with D uncertain. Trimming pared 7 bases from V and 6 bases from J, leaving 15 bases between. This CDR3 has 13 residues. The germline CDR1 and CDR2 sequences are SEHNR and FQNEAQ (reference sequence). CDR3: CASTWAGDHGYTF. The CDR3 DNA reads TGTGCCAGCACCTGGGCAGGCGATCATGGCTACACCTTC.

The chain has TRBV5-1 and TRBJ2-3; TRBD1 matches at 7 bases. This CDR3 has 16 residues. Trimming removed 5 bases from V and 3 bases from J; junction bases left unmatched: 12. The germline V gene has CDR1 SGHRS and CDR2 YFSETQ. The chain's CDR3 is CASRRDRDSKTDTQYF. CDR3 coding DNA: TGCGCCAGCAGACGGGACCGGGACAGTAAAACAGATACGCAGTATTTT.

This chain uses TRBV5-6 with TRBJ1-1; no clear D. The CDR3 covers 13 residues. V dropped 0 bases and J dropped 5 bases, with 8 bases sitting between them. Germline V CDR1 and CDR2: SGHDT, YYEEEE. The CDR3 protein is CASSLEARTEAFF. CDR3 DNA: TGTGCCAGCAGCTTGGAGGCTAGGACTGAAGCTTTCTTT. Supplemented by reference TRBV5-6 and TRBJ1-1, the full variable domain reads DAGVTQSPTHLIKTRGQQVTLRCSPKSGHDTVSWYQQALGQGPQFIFQYYEEEERQRGNFPDRFSGHQFPNYSSELNVNALLLGDSALYLCASSLEARTEAFFGQGTRLTVV.

V gene TRBV11-2 combines with J gene TRBJ1-2; 8 bases agree with TRBD1. Losses at the gene ends were 6 bases for V and 2 bases for J; bases not matched to a gene: 11. Germline V gives CDR1 SGHAT, CDR2 FQNNGV. The CDR3 has 16 residues. For the CDR3, the DNA is TGTGCCAGCAGAGATAGGACAGGGCCCTCGAACTATGGCTACACCTTC. Protein product: CASRDRTGPSNYGYTF.

The chain joins TRBV4-2 to TRBJ1-1; D is perhaps TRBD1 (5 bases). Trimming removed 1 base from V and 7 bases from J, with 16 bases in between. This CDR3 region has 15 residues. From germline, CDR1 is LGHNA and CDR2 YNFKEQ. This CDR3 reads CASSQGQTGRSEAFF. CDR3 bases: TGTGCCAGCAGCCAAGGGCAAACAGGCCGAAGTGAAGCTTTCTTT.

This chain links TRBV7-6 with TRBJ2-7, with 10 bases identical to TRBD2. Germline V lookup: CDR1 SGHVS, CDR2 FNYEAQ. After removal of 5 bases from V and 6 bases from J, the junction contained 7 bases not matched to a gene. The CDR3 has 14 residues. In DNA form, the CDR3 reads TGTGCCAGCAGCCCTAGCGGGGGCTACAGCGAGCAGTACTTC. This codes for CASSPSGGYSEQYF.

This clone was observed a handful of times. The V and J genes are TRBV11-2 and TRBJ1-2; 9 nucleotides align to TRBD1. The CDR3 covers 15 residues. The V gene end was trimmed by 5 bases and the J gene end by 4 bases; junction bases not matched to a gene: 8. Germline CDR1 SGHAT, CDR2 FQNNGV. CDR3 sequence (DNA): TGTGCCAGCAGCGCCCGGGACAGGGCCCCCTATGGCTACACCTTC. This encodes CASSARDRAPYGYTF.

This clone has a handful of counts. V is TRBV6-5 and J is TRBJ2-2, with TRBD1 matching over 7 bases. Per germline, CDR1 MNHEY and CDR2 SVGAGI. The CDR3 totals 15 residues. V lost 2 bases to trimming and J lost 1 base; unmatched junction nucleotides: 1. CDR3 protein: CASSYGQVNTGELFF. CDR3 sequence (DNA): TGTGCCAGCAGTTACGGACAGGTGAACACCGGGGAGCTGTTTTTT.

V is TRBV6-4 and J is TRBJ2-1; 10 bases map to TRBD2. The germline V gene encodes CDR1 MRHNA and CDR2 SNTAGT. This CDR3 is built from 13 residues. Trimming removed 7 bases from V and 6 bases from J; junction bases left unmatched: 3. The CDR3, as DNA: TGTGCCAGCAAGGCTAGCGGGGGCAATGAGCAGTTCTTC. Protein: CASKASGGNEQFF.

The gene calls are TRBV27 and TRBJ2-7; D possibly uses TRBD1 or TRBD2 (6 bases each). In germline, CDR1 is MNHEY, CDR2 SMNVEV (reference sequence). Trimming pared 4 bases from V and 6 bases from J, leaving 16 bases between. The CDR3 contains 14 residues. CDR3 region: CASSWGAEFSEQYF. The CDR3 region has the DNA TGTGCCAGCAGTTGGGGGGCAGAGTTCTCCGAGCAGTACTTC.

The chain is built from TRBV10-3 and TRBJ1-3; 8 positions match TRBD1. The CDR3 is 16 residues long. Trimming removed 6 bases from V and 1 base from J; junction bases left unmatched: 8. Germline CDR1 and CDR2: ENHRY and SYGVKD. CDR3 sequence reads: CAISPGQVLSGNTIYF. CDR3 bases: TGTGCCATCAGCCCGGGACAGGTCTTGTCTGGAAACACCATATATTTT.

The rearrangement joins TRBV15 to TRBJ1-3; D gene unclear. Germline V gives CDR1 LNHNV, CDR2 YYDKDF (reference sequence). V lost 0 bases and J 0 bases, leaving 3 bases between the germline ends. The CDR3 runs to 14 residues. The CDR3 DNA sequence: TGTGCCACCAGCAGAGAACCCTCTGGAAACACCATATATTTT. The encoded protein is CATSREPSGNTIYF.

The chain has TRBV5-1 and TRBJ2-2, with 7 bases matching TRBD1. V was clipped by 4 bases and J by 3 bases; unmatched bases: 6. CDR1 is SGHRS, CDR2 YFSETQ, per germline. The CDR3 sequence is 15 residues long. The CDR3 spells CASSPTGTDTGELFF. The CDR3 DNA reads as TGCGCCAGCAGCCCGACAGGGACCGACACCGGGGAGCTGTTTTTT.

The gene calls are TRBV4-3 and TRBJ2-2; 9 nucleotides align to TRBD1. With V trimmed by 0 bases and J by 8 bases, 7 bases remained unmatched. CDR1 and CDR2 from the germline V gene are LGHNA and YSLEER. This CDR3 contains 16 residues. As DNA, the CDR3 is TGCGCCAGCAGCCAAGATCCGGACAGGGGACTAGGGGAGCTGTTTTTT. Its protein is CASSQDPDRGLGELFF.

This rearrangement joins TRBV6-5 to TRBJ1-2, with D possibly being TRBD1 (5 bases). The germline V gene encodes CDR1 MNHEY and CDR2 SVGAGI. Trimming shortened V by 2 bases and J by 7 bases, and 20 bases separated the two germline ends. The CDR3 consists of 16 residues. CDR3: CASSYQTVWGGLGYTF. CDR3 DNA sequence: TGTGCCAGCAGTTACCAGACAGTGTGGGGCGGTCTTGGCTACACCTTC.

V usage is TRBV5-1 and J usage is TRBJ2-3; possibly TRBD1 for D (6 bases). CDR3 length: 14 residues. Germline assignment: CDR1 SGHRS and CDR2 YFSETQ. V was shortened by 2 bases and J by 5 bases, with 12 bases between the two germline ends. In DNA, the CDR3 is TGCGCCAGCAGCTTAGACAGGATTATAGATACGCAGTATTTT. It specifies CASSLDRIIDTQYF.

This clone was observed a handful of times. The V call is TRBV6-1, the J call TRBJ1-1; D uncertain. The CDR3 is made up of 14 amino acids. The germline gives CDR1 MNHNS, CDR2 SASEGT. Trimming shortened V by 8 bases and J by 3 bases, and 16 bases separated the two germline ends. This chain's CDR3 is CASRRDSVDTEAFF. The CDR3 nucleotides are TGTGCCAGCCGAAGGGATAGCGTCGACACTGAAGCTTTCTTT.

The rearrangement uses TRBV11-2 and TRBJ2-7; 8 bases line up with TRBD2. V trimming: 5 bases; J trimming: 4 bases; junction bases outside the gene matches: 10. The CDR3 spans 15 residues. Germline V gene data show CDR1 as SGHAT and CDR2 as FQNNGV. CDR3 coding DNA: TGTGCCAGCAGCCTAGGGGCTAGCGGGTTGTACGAGCAGTACTTC. Amino acids: CASSLGASGLYEQYF.

V gene TRBV28 combines with J gene TRBJ2-1; D is uncertain. The CDR3 is 13 amino acids. CDR1 MDHEN and CDR2 SYDVKM come from the germline V gene. V was trimmed by 2 bases and J by 12 bases, leaving 14 bases between them. DNA for the CDR3: TGTGCCAGCAGTTTACAGACACTTTGGGGGCAGTTCTTC. Translating it yields CASSLQTLWGQFF.

This clone was detected a few times. The chain joins TRBV29-1 to TRBJ1-1, with D uncertain. Germline V CDR1 and CDR2: SQVTM, ANQGSEA. CDR3 size: 11 residues. V was trimmed by 4 bases and J by 8 bases, leaving 11 bases between them. For the CDR3, the DNA is TGCAGCGTTGGGCCCGGGAAAGAAGCTTTCTTT. It encodes CSVGPGKEAFF.

This clone was counted a single time. This chain uses TRBV30 with TRBJ2-3; perhaps TRBD2 as D (6 bases). The CDR3 spans 16 residues. CDR1 is GTSNPN and CDR2 is SVGIG in the germline V gene (reference sequence). Trimming stripped 0 bases from V and 2 bases from J, with 15 bases between. For the CDR3, the DNA is TGTGCCTGGAGTGTCCCAGCGGGTTCTGTCACAGATACGCAGTATTTT. This codes for CAWSVPAGSVTDTQYF.

The genes are TRBV4-1 and TRBJ2-1; 11 bases match TRBD1. V shed 1 base and J 8 bases; nucleotides not matched to a gene: 13. The CDR3 extends over 18 amino acids. Germline assignment: CDR1 MGHRA and CDR2 YSYEKL. CDR3 amino acids: CASSQGLTGTGGEYEQFF. The CDR3 nucleotides are TGCGCCAGCAGCCAAGGTTTAACCGGGACAGGGGGGGAGTATGAGCAGTTCTTC.

Judged by abundance, this clone is large. The chain couples TRBV12-1 to TRBJ1-5; the table's TRBD1 call for D was not verified on the DNA. TRBV12-1 is tagged as a pseudogene. This CDR3 is built from 21 residues. CDR3 amino acids: CASSFYADGRGMECGNQPQHF. As DNA, the CDR3 is TGTGCCAGCAGCTTTTACGCTGACGGCAGGGGTATGGAGTGTGGCAATCAGCCCCAGCATTTT.